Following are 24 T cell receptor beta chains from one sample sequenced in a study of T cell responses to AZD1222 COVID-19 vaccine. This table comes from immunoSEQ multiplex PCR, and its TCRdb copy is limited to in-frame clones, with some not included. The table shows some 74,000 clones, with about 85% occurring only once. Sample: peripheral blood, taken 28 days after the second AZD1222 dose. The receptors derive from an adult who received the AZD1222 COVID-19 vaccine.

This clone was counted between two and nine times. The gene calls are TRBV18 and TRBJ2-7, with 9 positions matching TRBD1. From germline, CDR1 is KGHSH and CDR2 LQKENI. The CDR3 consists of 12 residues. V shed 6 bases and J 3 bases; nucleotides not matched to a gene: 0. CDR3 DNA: TGTGCCAGCTCGACAGGGGGCTACGAGCAGTACTTC. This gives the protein CASSTGGYEQYF.

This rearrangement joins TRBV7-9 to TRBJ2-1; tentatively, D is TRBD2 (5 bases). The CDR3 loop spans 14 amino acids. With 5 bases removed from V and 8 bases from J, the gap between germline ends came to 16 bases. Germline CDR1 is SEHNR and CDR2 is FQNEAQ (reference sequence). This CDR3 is CASSPPRTSHEQFF. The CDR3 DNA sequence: TGTGCCAGCAGCCCCCCAAGGACTTCCCATGAGCAGTTCTTC. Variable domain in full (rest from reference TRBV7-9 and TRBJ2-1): DTGVSQNPRHKITKRGQNVTFRCDPISEHNRLYWYRQTLGQGPEFLTYFQNEAQLEKSRLLSDRFSAERPKGSFSTLEIQRTEQGDSAMYLCASSPPRTSHEQFFGPGTRLTVL.

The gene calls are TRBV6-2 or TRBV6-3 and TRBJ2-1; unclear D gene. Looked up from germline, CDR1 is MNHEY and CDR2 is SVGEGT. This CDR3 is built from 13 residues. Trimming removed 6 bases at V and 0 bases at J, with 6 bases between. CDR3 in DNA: TGTGCCAGCAGCAAGGACTCCTACAATGAGCAGTTCTTC. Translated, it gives CASSKDSYNEQFF.

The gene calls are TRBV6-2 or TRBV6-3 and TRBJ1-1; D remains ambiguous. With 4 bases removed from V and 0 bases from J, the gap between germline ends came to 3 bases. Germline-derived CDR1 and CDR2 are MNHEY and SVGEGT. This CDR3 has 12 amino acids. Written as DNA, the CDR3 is TGTGCCAGCAGTTTAGTGAACACTGAAGCTTTCTTT. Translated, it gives CASSLVNTEAFF.

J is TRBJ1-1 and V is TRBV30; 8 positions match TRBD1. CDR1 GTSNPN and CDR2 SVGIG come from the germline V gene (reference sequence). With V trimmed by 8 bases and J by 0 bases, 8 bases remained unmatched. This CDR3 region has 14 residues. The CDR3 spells CAGDRGSMNTEAFF. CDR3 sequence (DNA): TGTGCCGGAGACAGGGGATCCATGAACACTGAAGCTTTCTTT.

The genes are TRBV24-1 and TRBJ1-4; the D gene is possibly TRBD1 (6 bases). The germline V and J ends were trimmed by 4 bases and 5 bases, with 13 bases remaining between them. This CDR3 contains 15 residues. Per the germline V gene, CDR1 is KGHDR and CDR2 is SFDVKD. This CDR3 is CATSEGRQANEKLFF. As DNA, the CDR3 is TGTGCCACCAGTGAGGGCCGACAGGCCAATGAAAAACTGTTTTTT.

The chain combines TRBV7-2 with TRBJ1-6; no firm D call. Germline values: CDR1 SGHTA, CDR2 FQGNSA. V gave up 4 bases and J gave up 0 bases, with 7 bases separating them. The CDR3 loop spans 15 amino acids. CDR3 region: CASSYRSSYNSPLHF. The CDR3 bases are TGTGCCAGCAGCTACCGGAGCTCCTATAATTCACCCCTCCACTTT.

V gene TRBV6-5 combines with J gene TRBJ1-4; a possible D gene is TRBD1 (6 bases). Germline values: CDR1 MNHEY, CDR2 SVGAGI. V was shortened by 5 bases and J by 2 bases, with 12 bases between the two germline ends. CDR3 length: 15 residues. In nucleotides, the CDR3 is TGTGCCAGCAGTCCTCAGGGGCGTACTAATGAAAAACTGTTTTTT. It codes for CASSPQGRTNEKLFF.

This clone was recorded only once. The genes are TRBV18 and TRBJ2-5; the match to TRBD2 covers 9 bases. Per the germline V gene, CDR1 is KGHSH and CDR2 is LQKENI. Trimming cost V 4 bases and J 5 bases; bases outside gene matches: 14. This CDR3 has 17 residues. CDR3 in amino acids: CASSRARASGTVETQYF. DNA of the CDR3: TGTGCCAGCTCACGTGCGCGGGCTAGCGGGACGGTGGAGACCCAGTACTTC.

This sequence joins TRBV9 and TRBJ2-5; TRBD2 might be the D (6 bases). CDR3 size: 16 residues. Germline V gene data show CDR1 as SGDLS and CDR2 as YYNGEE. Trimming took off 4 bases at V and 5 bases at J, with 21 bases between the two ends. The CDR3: CASSRGSSAEKETQYF. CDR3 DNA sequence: TGTGCCAGCAGCCGAGGGTCTAGCGCGGAAAAGGAGACCCAGTACTTC.

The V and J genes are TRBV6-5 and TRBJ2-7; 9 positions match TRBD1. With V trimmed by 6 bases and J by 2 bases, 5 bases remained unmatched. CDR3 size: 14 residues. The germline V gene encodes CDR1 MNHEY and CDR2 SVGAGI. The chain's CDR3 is CASRDRGATYEQYF. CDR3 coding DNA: TGTGCCAGCAGAGACAGGGGGGCTACCTACGAGCAGTACTTC.

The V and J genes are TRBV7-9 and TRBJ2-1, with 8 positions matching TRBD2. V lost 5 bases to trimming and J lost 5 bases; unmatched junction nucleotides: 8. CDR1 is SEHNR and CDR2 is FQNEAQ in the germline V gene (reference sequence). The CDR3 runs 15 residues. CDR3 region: CASSNPGRVNNEQFF. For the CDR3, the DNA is TGTGCCAGCAGCAACCCCGGGAGGGTGAACAATGAGCAGTTCTTC.

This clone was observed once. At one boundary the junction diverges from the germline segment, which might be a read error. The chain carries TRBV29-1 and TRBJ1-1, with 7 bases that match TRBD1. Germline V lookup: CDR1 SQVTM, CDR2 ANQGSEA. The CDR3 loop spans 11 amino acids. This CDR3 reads CSFDRAGEAFF. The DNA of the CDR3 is TGCAGCTTTGACAGGGCGGGTGAAGCTTTCTTT.

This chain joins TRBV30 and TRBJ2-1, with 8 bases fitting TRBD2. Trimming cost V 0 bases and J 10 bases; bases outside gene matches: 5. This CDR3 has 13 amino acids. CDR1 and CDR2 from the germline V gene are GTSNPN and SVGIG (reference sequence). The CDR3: CAWSVSTSGEQFF. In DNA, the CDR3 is TGTGCCTGGAGTGTAAGTACTAGCGGCGAGCAGTTCTTC. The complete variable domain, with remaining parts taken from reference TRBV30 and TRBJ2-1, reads SQTIHQWPATLVQPVGSPLSLECTVEGTSNPNLYWYRQAAGRGLQLLFYSVGIGQISSEVPQNLSASRPQDRQFILSSKKLLLSDSGFYLCAWSVSTSGEQFFGPGTRLTVL.

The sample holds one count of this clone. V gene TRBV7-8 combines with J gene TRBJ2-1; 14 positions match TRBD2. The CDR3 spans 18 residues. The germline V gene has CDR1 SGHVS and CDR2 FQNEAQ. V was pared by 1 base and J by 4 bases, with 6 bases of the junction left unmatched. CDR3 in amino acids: CASSLVGLAGGYYNEQFF. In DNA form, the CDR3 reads TGTGCCAGCAGCTTAGTTGGACTAGCGGGAGGTTATTACAATGAGCAGTTCTTC.

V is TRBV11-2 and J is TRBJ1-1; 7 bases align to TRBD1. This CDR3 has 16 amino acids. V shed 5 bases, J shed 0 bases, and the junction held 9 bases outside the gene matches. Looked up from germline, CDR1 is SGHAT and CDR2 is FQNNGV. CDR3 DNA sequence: TGTGCCAGCAGCCAGGGACAGCTTCTCATGAACACTGAAGCTTTCTTT. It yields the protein CASSQGQLLMNTEAFF.

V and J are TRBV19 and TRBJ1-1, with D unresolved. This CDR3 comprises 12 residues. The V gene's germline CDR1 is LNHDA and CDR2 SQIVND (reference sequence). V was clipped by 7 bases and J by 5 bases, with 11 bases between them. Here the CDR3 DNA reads TGTGCCAGTATGAACAGACGGACTGAAGCTTTCTTT. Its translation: CASMNRRTEAFF.

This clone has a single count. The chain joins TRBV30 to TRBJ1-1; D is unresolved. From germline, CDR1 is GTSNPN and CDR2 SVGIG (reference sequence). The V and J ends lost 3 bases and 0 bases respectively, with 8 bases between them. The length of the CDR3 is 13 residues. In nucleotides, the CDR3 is TGTGCCTGGAGGGGCTTAATGAACACTGAAGCTTTCTTT. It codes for CAWRGLMNTEAFF.

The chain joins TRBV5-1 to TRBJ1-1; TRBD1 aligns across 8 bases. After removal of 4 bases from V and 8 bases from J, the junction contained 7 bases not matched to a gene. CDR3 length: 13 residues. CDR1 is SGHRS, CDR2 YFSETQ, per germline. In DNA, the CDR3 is TGCGCCAGCAGCATCCTCGGACAGGGCGAAGCTTTCTTT. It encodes CASSILGQGEAFF.

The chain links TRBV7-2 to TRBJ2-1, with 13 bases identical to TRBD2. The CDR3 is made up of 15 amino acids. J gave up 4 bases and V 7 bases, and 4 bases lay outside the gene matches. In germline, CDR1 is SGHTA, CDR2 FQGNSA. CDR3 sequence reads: CASIPGLAGYNEQFF. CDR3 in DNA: TGTGCCAGCATTCCGGGACTAGCGGGGTACAATGAGCAGTTCTTC.

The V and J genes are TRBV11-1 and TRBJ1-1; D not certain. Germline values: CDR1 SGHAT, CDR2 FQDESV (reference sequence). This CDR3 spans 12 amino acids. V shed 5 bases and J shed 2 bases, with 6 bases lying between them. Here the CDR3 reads CASSPSNTEAFF. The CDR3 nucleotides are TGTGCCAGCAGCCCGTCTAACACTGAAGCTTTCTTT. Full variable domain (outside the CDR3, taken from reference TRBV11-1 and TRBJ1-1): EAEVAQSPRYKITEKSQAVAFWCDPISGHATLYWYRQILGQGPELLVQFQDESVVDDSQLPKDRFSAERLKGVDSTLKIQPAELGDSAMYLCASSPSNTEAFFGQGTRLTVV.

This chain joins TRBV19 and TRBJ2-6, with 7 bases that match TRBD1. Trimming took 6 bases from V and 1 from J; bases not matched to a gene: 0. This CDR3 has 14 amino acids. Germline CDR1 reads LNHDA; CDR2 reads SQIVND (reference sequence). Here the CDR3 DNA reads TGTGCCAGTAGGGGACAGTCTGGGGCCAACGTCCTGACTTTC. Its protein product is CASRGQSGANVLTF.

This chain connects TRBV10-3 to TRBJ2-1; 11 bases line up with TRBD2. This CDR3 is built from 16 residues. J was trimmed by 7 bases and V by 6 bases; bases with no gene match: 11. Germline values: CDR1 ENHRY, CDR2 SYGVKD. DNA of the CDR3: TGTGCCATCAGCAGCGTCCTAGCGGGAGGTCCAAATGAGCAGTTCTTC. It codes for CAISSVLAGGPNEQFF.

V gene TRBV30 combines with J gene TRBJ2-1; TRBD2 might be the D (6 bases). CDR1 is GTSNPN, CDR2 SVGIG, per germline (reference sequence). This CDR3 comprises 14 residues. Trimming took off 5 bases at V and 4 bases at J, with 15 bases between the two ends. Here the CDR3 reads CAWVRSSGYNEQFF. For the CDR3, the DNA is TGTGCCTGGGTTCGGAGTAGCGGTTACAATGAGCAGTTCTTC.